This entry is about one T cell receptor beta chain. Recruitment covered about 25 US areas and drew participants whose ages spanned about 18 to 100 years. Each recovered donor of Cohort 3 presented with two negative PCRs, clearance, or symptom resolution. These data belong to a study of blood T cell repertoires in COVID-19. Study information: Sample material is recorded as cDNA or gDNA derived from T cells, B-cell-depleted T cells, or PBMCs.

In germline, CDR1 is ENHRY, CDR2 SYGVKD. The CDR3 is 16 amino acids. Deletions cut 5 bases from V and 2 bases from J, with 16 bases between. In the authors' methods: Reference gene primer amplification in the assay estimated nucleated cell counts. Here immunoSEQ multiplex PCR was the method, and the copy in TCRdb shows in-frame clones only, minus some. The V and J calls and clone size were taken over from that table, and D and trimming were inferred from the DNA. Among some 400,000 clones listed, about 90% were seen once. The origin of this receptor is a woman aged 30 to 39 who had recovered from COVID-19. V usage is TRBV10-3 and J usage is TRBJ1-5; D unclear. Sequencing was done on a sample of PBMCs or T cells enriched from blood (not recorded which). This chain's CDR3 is CAISFRRVDGNQPQHF. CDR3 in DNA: TGTGCCATCAGTTTCAGGAGGGTAGATGGCAATCAGCCCCAGCATTTT.